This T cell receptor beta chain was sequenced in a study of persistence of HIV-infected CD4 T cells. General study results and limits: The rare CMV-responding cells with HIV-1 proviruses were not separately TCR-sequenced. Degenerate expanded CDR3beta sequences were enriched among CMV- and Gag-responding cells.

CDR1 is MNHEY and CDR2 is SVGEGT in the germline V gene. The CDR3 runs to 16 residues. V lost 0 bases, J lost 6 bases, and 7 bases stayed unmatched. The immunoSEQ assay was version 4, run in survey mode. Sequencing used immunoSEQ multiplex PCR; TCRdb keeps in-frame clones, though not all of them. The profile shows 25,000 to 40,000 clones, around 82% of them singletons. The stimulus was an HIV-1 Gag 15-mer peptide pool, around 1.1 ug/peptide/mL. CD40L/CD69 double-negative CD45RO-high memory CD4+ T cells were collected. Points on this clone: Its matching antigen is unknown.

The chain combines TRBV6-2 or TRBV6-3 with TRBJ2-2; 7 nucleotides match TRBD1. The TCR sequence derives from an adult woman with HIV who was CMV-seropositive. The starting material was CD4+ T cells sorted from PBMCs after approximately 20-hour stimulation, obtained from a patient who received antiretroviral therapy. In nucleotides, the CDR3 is TGTGCCAGCAGTTACTCGACAGGGAGAGCGCCCGGGGAGCTGTTTTTT. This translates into CASSYSTGRAPGELFF.